The 26 T cell receptor beta chains below all came from one sample that was sequenced in a study of shared clonotypes between healthy human individuals. Using immunoSEQ multiplex PCR, the repertoire was profiled, and TCRdb retains in-frame clones only, with some absent. Of over 1.4 million clones in the sample, approximately 96% were seen once. Sequencing was done on a sample of naive CD4+ T cells sorted from blood. Subset defined: CD45RA+ positively selected. The source of these receptors is a man aged 25-45 years in good health.

CDR3 bases: TGTGCCAGCTCACCAAATATCCTTGGGACAGATGAAAAACTGTTTTTT. Amino acids: CASSPNILGTDEKLFF. This rearrangement joins TRBV18 to TRBJ1-4, with 7 positions matching TRBD1. The CDR3 runs to 16 residues. J lost 6 bases, V lost 2 bases, and 9 bases had no gene match. Germline CDR1 and CDR2: KGHSH and LQKENI.

The J gene is TRBJ1-5, the V gene TRBV29-1; 10 nucleotides line up with TRBD1. From germline, CDR1 is SQVTM and CDR2 ANQGSEA. The CDR3 runs to 13 residues. V shed 4 bases and J 7 bases; nucleotides not matched to a gene: 4. The CDR3 loop is CSVGTGGKQPQHF. The CDR3 DNA sequence: TGCAGCGTTGGGACAGGGGGGAAACAGCCCCAGCATTTT. The entire variable domain, with the rest obtained from reference TRBV29-1 and TRBJ1-5, is as follows: SAVISQKPSRDICQRGTSLTIQCQVDSQVTMMFWYRQQPGQSLTLIATANQGSEATYESGFVIDKFPISRPNLTFSTLTVSNMSPEDSSIYLCSVGTGGKQPQHFGDGTRLSIL.

This clone was seen just once. This chain joins TRBV7-6 and TRBJ2-7, with D unclear. CDR1 and CDR2 from the germline V gene are SGHVS and FNYEAQ. The CDR3 is 13 residues long. V gave up 2 bases and J gave up 6 bases, with 11 bases separating them. CDR3 region: CASSLSLPSEQYF. The CDR3 DNA reads TGTGCCAGCAGCTTATCTCTTCCTTCCGAGCAGTACTTC.

The rearrangement joins TRBV5-6 to TRBJ2-3; TRBD1 aligns across 8 bases. Per the germline V gene, CDR1 is SGHDT and CDR2 is YYEEEE. J was trimmed by 2 bases and V by 3 bases; bases with no gene match: 8. The CDR3 loop spans 16 amino acids. CDR3 in DNA: TGTGCCAGCAGCTCCTCCTGGACAGGGATCACAGATACGCAGTATTTT. Amino acid sequence: CASSSSWTGITDTQYF.

The chain is built from TRBV5-6 and TRBJ2-7; 7 nucleotides agree with TRBD2. Germline lookup yields CDR1 SGHDT and CDR2 YYEEEE. CDR3 length: 12 amino acids. J gave up 9 bases and V 4 bases, and 7 bases lay outside the gene matches. The CDR3 protein is CASSSGTGGQYF. The CDR3 region has the DNA TGTGCCAGCAGCAGCGGGACGGGAGGGCAGTACTTC.

This chain links TRBV9 with TRBJ2-3, with TRBD1 as a possible D gene (6 bases). Germline V lookup: CDR1 SGDLS, CDR2 YYNGEE. V lost 2 bases, J lost 2 bases, and 9 bases lay in between. This CDR3 is built from 14 residues. The CDR3 reads CASSVGHHTDTQYF. The CDR3 DNA is TGTGCCAGCAGCGTGGGACATCACACAGATACGCAGTATTTT.

DNA of the CDR3: TGTGCCAGCAGTACCTCCTCGGGGTATCAGCCCCAGCATTTT. It codes for CASSTSSGYQPQHF. The V call is TRBV7-9, the J call TRBJ1-5; no definite D call. The V end was cut by 6 bases, the J end by 5 bases, with 14 bases between. The CDR3 has 14 residues. Germline-derived CDR1 and CDR2 are SEHNR and FQNEAQ (reference sequence).

A single count supports this clone. V gene TRBV28 combines with J gene TRBJ2-7; 7 positions agree with TRBD2. This CDR3 comprises 15 residues. Germline V lookup: CDR1 MDHEN, CDR2 SYDVKM. After removal of 3 bases from V and 3 bases from J, the junction contained 8 bases not matched to a gene. CDR3 nucleotide sequence: TGTGCCAGCAGTTTTCTCGGACTAGAGCACTACGAGCAGTACTTC. Amino acids: CASSFLGLEHYEQYF.

The V gene is TRBV27, the J gene TRBJ2-1; D gene ambiguous. Germline values: CDR1 MNHEY, CDR2 SMNVEV (reference sequence). The CDR3 covers 15 residues. V was cut by 3 bases and J by 0 bases, with 9 bases left in between. The CDR3 here is CASSFSRSSYNEQFF. The CDR3, as DNA: TGTGCCAGCAGTTTTTCCCGCAGCTCCTACAATGAGCAGTTCTTC.

The chain couples TRBV27 to TRBJ2-7; 7 bases match TRBD2. V was clipped by 5 bases and J by 3 bases; unmatched bases: 7. Germline lookup yields CDR1 MNHEY and CDR2 SMNVEV (reference sequence). CDR3 length: 14 residues. CDR3 loop: CASSLSSGVYEQYF. As DNA, the CDR3 is TGTGCCAGCAGTCTTTCTAGCGGAGTCTACGAGCAGTACTTC.

This chain joins TRBV19 and TRBJ2-2, with 9 bases matching TRBD2. Germline V gene lookup returns CDR1 LNHDA and CDR2 SQIVND (reference sequence). Trimming removed 7 bases from V and 5 bases from J; junction bases left unmatched: 11. CDR3 length: 16 amino acids. This chain's CDR3 is CASIGGRATDTGELFF. The CDR3 coding sequence is TGTGCCAGTATCGGCGGGAGGGCAACAGATACCGGGGAGCTGTTTTTT.

The V gene is TRBV5-1, the J gene TRBJ2-7; the D gene is possibly TRBD1 (5 bases). The CDR3 is 16 amino acids. The germline V and J ends were trimmed by 2 bases and 3 bases, with 18 bases remaining between them. Germline lookup yields CDR1 SGHRS and CDR2 YFSETQ. In nucleotides, the CDR3 is TGCGCCAGCAGCTTCACTTTGGACAAGAAGTACTACGAGCAGTACTTC. It is translated as CASSFTLDKKYYEQYF. Filled out from reference TRBV5-1 and TRBJ2-7, the complete variable domain reads KAGVTQTPRYLIKTRGQQVTLSCSPISGHRSVSWYQQTPGQGLQFLFEYFSETQRNKGNFPGRFSGRQFSNSRSEMNVSTLELGDSALYLCASSFTLDKKYYEQYFGPGTRLTVT.

The chain couples TRBV9 to TRBJ2-2, with TRBD1 identical over 10 bases. CDR1 and CDR2 from the germline V gene are SGDLS and YYNGEE. V gave up 3 bases and J gave up 3 bases; unmatched junction bases: 2. There are 15 residues in the CDR3. CDR3 sequence: CASSAGTGDTGELFF. DNA of the CDR3: TGTGCCAGCAGCGCCGGGACAGGGGACACCGGGGAGCTGTTTTTT.

V usage is TRBV5-8 and J usage is TRBJ2-3, with D unclear. The ends were cut back, 2 bases at V and 0 bases at J, with 10 bases in the middle. Germline V gene data show CDR1 as SGHTS and CDR2 as YDEGEE. The CDR3 is 15 amino acids. CDR3 region: CASSFRPLSTDTQYF. The DNA for the CDR3 is TGTGCCAGCAGCTTCCGCCCCCTGAGCACAGATACGCAGTATTTT. Looking up the rest from reference TRBV5-8 and TRBJ2-3 gives the full variable domain: EAGVTQSPTHLIKTRGQQATLRCSPISGHTSVYWYQQALGLGLQFLLWYDEGEERNRGNFPPRFSGRQFPNYSSELNVNALELEDSALYLCASSFRPLSTDTQYFGPGTRLTVL.

The chain employs TRBV28 and TRBJ1-4; D unclear. CDR1 is MDHEN, CDR2 SYDVKM, per germline. This CDR3 has 13 amino acids. V lost 10 bases and J 9 bases, leaving 18 bases between the germline ends. DNA for the CDR3: TGTGCCACCTATAGGCTAAGTTCCCAAAAACTGTTTTTT. Translated, it gives CATYRLSSQKLFF.

The CDR3 region has the DNA TGTGCCAGCAGTGTCACGGGCTCCTACGAGCAGTACTTC. This translates into CASSVTGSYEQYF. V is TRBV14 and J is TRBJ2-7, with D unresolved. Looked up from germline, CDR1 is SGHDN and CDR2 is FVKESK. The CDR3 is made up of 13 amino acids. Between the trimmed V and J ends, which lost 6 bases and 0 bases, there was a span of 9 bases.

The V gene is TRBV2, the J gene TRBJ2-7; D may be TRBD1 (6 bases). The CDR3 spans 14 residues. V was trimmed by 5 bases and J by 3 bases, leaving 14 bases between them. The germline V gene has CDR1 SNHLY and CDR2 FYNNEI. CDR3 in DNA: TGTGCCAGCAGTCAGAGTGGCAGGGGCTACGAGCAGTACTTC. Translation gives CASSQSGRGYEQYF.

CDR3 loop: CASSSSGRAEYEQYF. CDR3 nucleotides: TGCGCCAGCAGCTCCTCCGGGAGGGCCGAGTACGAGCAGTACTTC. This chain connects TRBV5-1 to TRBJ2-7; 8 nucleotides align to TRBD2. V shed 3 bases, J shed 4 bases, and the junction held 9 bases outside the gene matches. Germline V gives CDR1 SGHRS, CDR2 YFSETQ. The CDR3 runs 15 residues. Variable domain in full (rest from reference TRBV5-1 and TRBJ2-7): KAGVTQTPRYLIKTRGQQVTLSCSPISGHRSVSWYQQTPGQGLQFLFEYFSETQRNKGNFPGRFSGRQFSNSRSEMNVSTLELGDSALYLCASSSSGRAEYEQYFGPGTRLTVT.

This clone was seen only once. The chain employs TRBV19 and TRBJ2-1, with 7 bases fitting TRBD2. The V gene end was trimmed by 2 bases and the J gene end by 7 bases; junction bases not matched to a gene: 5. The CDR3 runs 14 residues. Germline loops: CDR1 LNHDA, CDR2 SQIVND (reference sequence). The CDR3 nucleotides are TGTGCCAGTAGTATAACGCTAGCGGAGAATGAGCAGTTCTTC. Its protein is CASSITLAENEQFF. The whole variable domain, filled in from reference TRBV19 and TRBJ2-1, reads DGGITQSPKYLFRKEGQNVTLSCEQNLNHDAMYWYRQDPGQGLRLIYYSQIVNDFQKGDIAEGYSVSREKKESFPLTVTSAQKNPTAFYLCASSITLAENEQFFGPGTRLTVL.

The chain uses TRBV5-4 and TRBJ2-7; 7 bases are a match to TRBD1. Germline-derived CDR1 and CDR2 are SGHNT and YYREEE (reference sequence). Losses at the gene ends were 6 bases for V and 5 bases for J; bases not matched to a gene: 8. The CDR3 sequence is 13 residues long. The CDR3 loop reads CASNTPDRDEQYF. In DNA, the CDR3 is TGTGCCAGCAACACCCCCGACAGGGACGAGCAGTACTTC.

This rearrangement joins TRBV14 to TRBJ1-1; D gene uncertain. This CDR3 comprises 13 residues. V was shortened by 8 bases and J by 2 bases, with 12 bases between the two germline ends. CDR1 is SGHDN, CDR2 FVKESK, per germline. CDR3 residues: CASVNKLNTEAFF. In DNA, the CDR3 is TGTGCCAGCGTCAACAAGTTAAACACTGAAGCTTTCTTT.

This clone occurred once. Distinct nucleotide sequences in the sample also encode this CDR3. The J gene is TRBJ2-5, the V gene TRBV7-9; D may be TRBD2 (6 bases). The V and J ends lost 2 bases and 3 bases respectively, with 7 bases between them. The V gene's germline CDR1 is SEHNR and CDR2 FQNEAQ (reference sequence). The CDR3 is made up of 13 amino acids. The DNA of the CDR3 is TGTGCCAGCAGCTTATCGGGGGAAGAGACCCAGTACTTC. Its translation is CASSLSGEETQYF.

The chain has TRBV4-2 and TRBJ2-1; TRBD2 matches at 10 bases. The CDR3 spans 15 residues. CDR1 is LGHNA and CDR2 is YNFKEQ in the germline V gene. Trimming took 1 base from V and 7 from J; bases not matched to a gene: 4. CDR3 in DNA: TGTGCCAGCAGCCAAGCTAGCGGGAGTAGGAATGAGCAGTTCTTC. This gives the protein CASSQASGSRNEQFF.

This clone was found once. This chain uses TRBV18 with TRBJ2-7; 7 bases are shared with TRBD1. Trimming took 7 bases from V and 0 from J; bases not matched to a gene: 9. Germline V gene data show CDR1 as KGHSH and CDR2 as LQKENI. CDR3 length: 15 amino acids. This CDR3 reads CASLTGPSGSYEQYF. The CDR3 DNA is TGTGCCAGCTTGACAGGGCCCTCCGGCTCCTACGAGCAGTACTTC.

V gene TRBV28 combines with J gene TRBJ2-7; D perhaps matches TRBD1 (6 bases). V was cut by 5 bases and J by 12 bases, with 17 bases left in between. The CDR3 consists of 12 residues. Germline CDR1 and CDR2: MDHEN and SYDVKM. In DNA, the CDR3 is TGTGCCAGCAGTCCCCTGGGACAAAGGGTGTACTTC. This translates into CASSPLGQRVYF.

This chain connects TRBV11-2 to TRBJ2-7, with 9 bases that match TRBD2. The CDR3 has 16 amino acids. V shed 5 bases, J shed 5 bases, and the junction held 13 bases outside the gene matches. Germline CDR1 is SGHAT and CDR2 is FQNNGV. The CDR3, as DNA: TGTGCCAGCAGCACCCTTCCTCCGGGACTAGCCCACGAGCAGTACTTC. Translated, it gives CASSTLPPGLAHEQYF.